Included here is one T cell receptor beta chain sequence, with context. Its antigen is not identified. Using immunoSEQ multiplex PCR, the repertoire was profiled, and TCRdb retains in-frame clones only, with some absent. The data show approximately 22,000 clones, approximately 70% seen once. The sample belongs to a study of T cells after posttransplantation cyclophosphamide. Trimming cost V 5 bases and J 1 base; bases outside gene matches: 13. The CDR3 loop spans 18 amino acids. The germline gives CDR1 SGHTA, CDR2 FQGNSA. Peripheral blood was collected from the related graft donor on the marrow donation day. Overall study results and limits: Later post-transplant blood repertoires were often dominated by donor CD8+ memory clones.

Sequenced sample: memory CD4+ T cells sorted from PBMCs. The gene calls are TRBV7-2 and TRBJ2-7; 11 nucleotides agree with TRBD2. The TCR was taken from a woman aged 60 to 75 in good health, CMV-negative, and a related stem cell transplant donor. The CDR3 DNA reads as TGTGCCAGCAGCCCTGGACTAGCGGGCACCAAACTTTCCTACGAGCAGTACTTC. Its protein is CASSPGLAGTKLSYEQYF.